Included here is one T cell receptor beta chain sequence, with context. Some clones are missing from TCRdb's copy, which holds only in-frame ones; the method was immunoSEQ multiplex PCR. The table records fewer than 100,000 clones, about nine tenths of them present only once. The CDR3 is 13 residues long. The germline V gene has CDR1 SQVTM and CDR2 ANQGSEA. Trimming pared 3 bases from V and 1 base from J, leaving 9 bases between. These data belong to a study of blood T cell repertoires in COVID-19. Background on the study: Sample material is recorded as cDNA or gDNA derived from T cells, B-cell-depleted T cells, or PBMCs.

The sample comprised peripheral blood. The receptor was isolated from a man of 80 years or more in a cohort sampled during active COVID-19. V is TRBV29-1 and J is TRBJ1-2; D is ambiguous. CDR3 protein: CSVDRGNNYGYTF. The CDR3 DNA reads as TGCAGCGTTGATCGCGGGAATAACTATGGCTACACCTTC.